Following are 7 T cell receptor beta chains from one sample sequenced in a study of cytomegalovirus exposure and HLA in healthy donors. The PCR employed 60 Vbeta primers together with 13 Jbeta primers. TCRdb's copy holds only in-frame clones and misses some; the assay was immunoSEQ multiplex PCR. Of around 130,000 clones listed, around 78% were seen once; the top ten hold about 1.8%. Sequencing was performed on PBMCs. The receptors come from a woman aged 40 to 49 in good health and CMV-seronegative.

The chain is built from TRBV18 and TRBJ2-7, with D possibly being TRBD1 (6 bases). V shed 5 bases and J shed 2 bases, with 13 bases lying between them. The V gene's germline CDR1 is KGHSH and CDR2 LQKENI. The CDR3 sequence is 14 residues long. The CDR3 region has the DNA TGTGCCAGCTCAGCTTCAGGGGATGCCTACGAGCAGTACTTC. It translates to CASSASGDAYEQYF.

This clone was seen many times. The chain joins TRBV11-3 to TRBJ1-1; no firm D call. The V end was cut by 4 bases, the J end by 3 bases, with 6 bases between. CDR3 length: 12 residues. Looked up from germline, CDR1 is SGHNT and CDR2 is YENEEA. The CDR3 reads CASSSVDTEAFF. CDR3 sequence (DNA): TGTGCCAGCAGCTCGGTTGACACTGAAGCTTTCTTT.

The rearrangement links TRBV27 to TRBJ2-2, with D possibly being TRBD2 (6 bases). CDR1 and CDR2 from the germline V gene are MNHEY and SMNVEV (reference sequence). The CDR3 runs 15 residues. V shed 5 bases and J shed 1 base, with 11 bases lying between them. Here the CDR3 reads CASSLTGLNTGELFF. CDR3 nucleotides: TGTGCCAGCAGTCTAACGGGACTGAACACCGGGGAGCTGTTTTTT.

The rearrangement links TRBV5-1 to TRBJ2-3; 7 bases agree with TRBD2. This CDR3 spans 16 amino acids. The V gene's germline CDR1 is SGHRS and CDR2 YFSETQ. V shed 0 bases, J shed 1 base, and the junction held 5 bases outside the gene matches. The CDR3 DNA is TGCGCCAGCAGCTTGGCTGGGACTACCGGCACAGATACGCAGTATTTT. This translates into CASSLAGTTGTDTQYF.

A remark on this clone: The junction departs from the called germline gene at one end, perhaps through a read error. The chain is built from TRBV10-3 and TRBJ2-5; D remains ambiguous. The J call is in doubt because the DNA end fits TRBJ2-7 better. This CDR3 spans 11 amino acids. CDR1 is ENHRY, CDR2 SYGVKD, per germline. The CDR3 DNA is TGTACCATCAGTGAAACCTACGAGCAGTACTTC. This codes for CTISETYEQYF.

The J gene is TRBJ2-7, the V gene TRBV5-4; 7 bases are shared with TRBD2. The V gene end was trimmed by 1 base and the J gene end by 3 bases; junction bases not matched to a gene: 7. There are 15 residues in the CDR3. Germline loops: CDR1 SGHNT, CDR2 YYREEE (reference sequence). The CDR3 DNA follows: TGTGCCAGCAGCTTGTGGGCTAGCGGCAGCTACGAGCAGTACTTC. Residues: CASSLWASGSYEQYF.

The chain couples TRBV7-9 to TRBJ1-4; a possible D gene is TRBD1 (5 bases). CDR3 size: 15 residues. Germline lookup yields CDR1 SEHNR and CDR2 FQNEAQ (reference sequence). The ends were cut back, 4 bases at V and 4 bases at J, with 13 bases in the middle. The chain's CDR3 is CASSSRQMNNEKLFF. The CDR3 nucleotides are TGTGCCAGCAGCTCGCGACAGATGAATAATGAAAAACTGTTTTTT.